The T cell receptor beta chain under discussion was sequenced for a study of Graves' ophthalmopathy and Graves' hyperthyroidism. This clonotype was recorded at least ten times. Amplification targeted the TCR beta CDR3 regions, with RNA transcripts as the source material. HTBI primers primed a first-round RT-PCR, and a second-round multiplex PCR followed. TCRdb recomputed calls from the multiplex PCR reads with MiXCR, one row per CDR3 protein. The table has under 250,000 distinct CDR3 sequences, around 30% seen once; the top ten hold 9.1%. The germline V gene has CDR1 SQVTM and CDR2 ANQGSEA. The CDR3 covers 13 residues. V shed 5 bases and J 2 bases; nucleotides not matched to a gene: 6.

V and J are TRBV29-1 and TRBJ2-7; 7 bases line up with TRBD1. The clonotype comes from a man between 50 and 59 years old with Graves' ophthalmopathy. The sequencing input was peripheral blood. CDR3 loop: CSVRQGTTYEQYF. Written as DNA, the CDR3 is TGCAGCGTTAGACAGGGAACCACCTACGAGCAGTACTTC.